This TCR beta chain emerged from a study of blood T cell repertoires in COVID-19. Study as a whole: Whether acute or convalescent, the COVID-19 samples came from the United States, Italy and Spain.

The assay was immunoSEQ multiplex PCR, and TCRdb's table has in-frame clones only and misses some. The sample lists roughly 100,000 clones, 85% occurring once. CDR3 length: 14 residues. V lost 5 bases to trimming and J lost 5 bases, with 12 bases between them. Germline-derived CDR1 and CDR2 are LNHDA and SQIVND (reference sequence). This clonotype was obtained from a man aged 45-65 years with acute or convalescent COVID-19. This chain connects TRBV19 to TRBJ2-2; D gene uncertain. Material: peripheral blood. CDR3 coding DNA: TGTGCCAGTAGTCAACACACCACGACCGGGGAGCTGTTTTTT. It translates to CASSQHTTTGELFF.